The present TCR beta chain was sequenced within a study of T cells in Graves' hyperthyroidism and ophthalmopathy. Turning to the study itself: Sampling of peripheral blood happened at initial diagnosis, prior to any treatment. Study-level findings and limits: It was a median roughly six months before onset that the model predicted ophthalmopathy.

The CDR3 has 16 amino acids. The junction had 13 bases not matched to a gene; V was cut back by 4 bases and J by 13 bases. Germline-derived CDR1 and CDR2 are LGHDT and YNNKEL (reference sequence). The diagnostic basis comprised clinical symptoms, serum thyroxine and TRAb, thyroid ultrasound and orbital computed tomography. Fresh peripheral blood, 8 to 10 ml, was the source of the PBMCs. Comment on this clonotype: The antigen is undetermined.

Amplification of TCR beta CDR3 regions was performed using RNA transcripts as template. The HTBI set primed first-round TCR CDR3 RT-PCR. Each CDR3 protein is one row after TCRdb ran MiXCR on the multiplex PCR reads. The data show about 350,000 distinct CDR3 sequences, around 15% seen once. The receptor was isolated from a woman aged 55-70 years with Graves' ophthalmopathy. Specimen: blood. This rearrangement joins TRBV3-1 to TRBJ2-1; 13 bases are shared with TRBD2. This CDR3 is CASSLATSGRHFSQFF. The CDR3 nucleotides are TGTGCCAGCAGCCTTGCGACTAGCGGGAGGCATTTCTCCCAGTTCTTC.